The 8 T cell receptor beta chains below all came from one sample that was sequenced in a study of T cells after yellow fever vaccination. TCRdb re-called the 5' RACE reads with MiXCR, one entry per CDR3 protein. Among around 160,000 distinct CDR3 sequences, less than 9% were seen once, and the ten largest hold over 2%. Source: CD4+ T cells sorted from PBMCs, taken 5 to 6 days after the first yellow fever vaccination. These receptors were collected from a man younger than 35 who received the YFV17D yellow fever vaccine.

In this sample, this clonotype turned up many times. J is TRBJ1-6 and V is TRBV5-6, with a possible D match to TRBD1 (6 bases). Germline CDR1 reads SGHDT; CDR2 reads YYEEEE. V lost 4 bases to trimming and J lost 9 bases, with 17 bases between them. The CDR3 is made up of 15 amino acids. The CDR3 bases are TGTGCCAGCAGCACCGGGACACCGGAAGGTTCACCCCTCCACTTT. This codes for CASSTGTPEGSPLHF.

This clonotype was seen repeatedly, ten times or more. The chain has TRBV25-1 and TRBJ2-5; D not certain. The CDR3 length is 15 residues. Germline CDR1 is MGHDK and CDR2 is SYGVNS. V was trimmed by 6 bases and J by 0 bases, leaving 14 bases between them. Here the CDR3 DNA reads TGTGCCAGCAGCGCTGCTCAATGGTACCAAGAGACCCAGTACTTC. Translation: CASSAAQWYQETQYF.

This clonotype was detected only a few times. The chain carries TRBV7-2 and TRBJ2-5; a possible D gene is TRBD1 (5 bases). The length of the CDR3 is 15 residues. CDR1 is SGHTA and CDR2 is FQGNSA in the germline V gene. Between the trimmed V and J ends, which lost 1 base and 5 bases, there was a span of 14 bases. CDR3 sequence: CASSLVGRVAETQYF. As DNA, the CDR3 is TGTGCCAGCAGCTTAGTCGGCAGGGTGGCTGAGACCCAGTACTTC.

This clonotype came up a few times. The CDR3 is CASSRDRGANTGELFF. The CDR3 DNA sequence: TGTGCCAGCAGCCGGGACAGGGGAGCGAACACCGGGGAGCTGTTTTTT. The chain carries TRBV7-9 and TRBJ2-2; 10 bases are a match to TRBD1. The CDR3 has 16 amino acids. The germline CDR1 and CDR2 sequences are SEHNR and FQNEAQ (reference sequence). V dropped 5 bases and J dropped 0; count of bases not matched to a gene: 3.

This clonotype was seen many times. This chain connects TRBV6-5 to TRBJ1-1; D remains ambiguous. Per germline, CDR1 MNHEY and CDR2 SVGAGI. There are 13 residues in the CDR3. The V end was cut by 0 bases, the J end by 11 bases, with 13 bases between. The CDR3 spells CASSYSRAGVAFF. CDR3 sequence (DNA): TGTGCCAGCAGTTACTCTAGGGCCGGGGTTGCTTTCTTT.

This clonotype was seen many times. The gene calls are TRBV6-2 or TRBV6-3 and TRBJ1-5; D unresolved. Germline values: CDR1 MNHEY, CDR2 SVGEGT. The CDR3 consists of 15 residues. V lost 2 bases to trimming and J lost 6 bases, with 14 bases between them. The CDR3 nucleotides are TGTGCCAGCAGTTACGTCAGACCTTCAGGTCAGCCCCAGCATTTT. It codes for CASSYVRPSGQPQHF.

This clonotype showed up many times. The chain joins TRBV18 to TRBJ1-5; D not resolved. The CDR3 runs 12 residues. The germline V and J ends were trimmed by 1 base and 7 bases, with 5 bases remaining between them. The germline V gene encodes CDR1 KGHSH and CDR2 LQKENI. DNA for the CDR3: TGTGCCAGCTCACCACAGGGCCAGCCCCAGCATTTT. It translates to CASSPQGQPQHF.

This clonotype was recorded many times. This sequence joins TRBV5-1 and TRBJ2-5, with unresolved D. The CDR3 contains 13 residues. From germline, CDR1 is SGHRS and CDR2 YFSETQ. V lost 3 bases, J lost 5 bases, and 11 bases lay in between. Here the CDR3 reads CASSSSLSETQYF. The DNA of the CDR3 is TGCGCCAGCAGCTCGTCCCTTAGTGAGACCCAGTACTTC. Variable domain in full (rest from reference TRBV5-1 and TRBJ2-5): KAGVTQTPRYLIKTRGQQVTLSCSPISGHRSVSWYQQTPGQGLQFLFEYFSETQRNKGNFPGRFSGRQFSNSRSEMNVSTLELGDSALYLCASSSSLSETQYFGPGTRLLVL.